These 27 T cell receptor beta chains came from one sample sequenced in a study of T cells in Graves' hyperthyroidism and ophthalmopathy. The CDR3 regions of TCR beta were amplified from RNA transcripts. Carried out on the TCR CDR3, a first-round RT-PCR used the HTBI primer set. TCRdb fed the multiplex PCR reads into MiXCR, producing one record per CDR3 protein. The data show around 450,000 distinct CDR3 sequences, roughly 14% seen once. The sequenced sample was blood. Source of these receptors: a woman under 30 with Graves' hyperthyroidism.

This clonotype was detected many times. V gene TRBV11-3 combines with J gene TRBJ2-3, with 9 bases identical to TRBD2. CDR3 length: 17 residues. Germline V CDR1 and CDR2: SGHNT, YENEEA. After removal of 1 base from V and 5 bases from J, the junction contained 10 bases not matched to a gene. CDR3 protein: CASSLGLQRGVGDTQYF. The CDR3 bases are TGTGCCAGCAGCTTAGGCTTACAGCGGGGGGTTGGAGATACGCAGTATTTT. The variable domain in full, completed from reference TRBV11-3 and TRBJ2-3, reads EAGVVQSPRYKIIEKKQPVAFWCNPISGHNTLYWYLQNLGQGPELLIRYENEEAVDDSQLPKDRFSAERLKGVDSTLKIQPAELGDSAVYLCASSLGLQRGVGDTQYFGPGTRLTVL.

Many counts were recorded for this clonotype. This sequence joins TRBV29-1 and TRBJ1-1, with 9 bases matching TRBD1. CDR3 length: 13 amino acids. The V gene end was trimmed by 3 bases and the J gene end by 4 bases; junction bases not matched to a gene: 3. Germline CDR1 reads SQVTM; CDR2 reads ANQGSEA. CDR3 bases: TGCAGCGTTGAGGGACAGGGAACCACTGAAGCTTTCTTT. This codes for CSVEGQGTTEAFF.

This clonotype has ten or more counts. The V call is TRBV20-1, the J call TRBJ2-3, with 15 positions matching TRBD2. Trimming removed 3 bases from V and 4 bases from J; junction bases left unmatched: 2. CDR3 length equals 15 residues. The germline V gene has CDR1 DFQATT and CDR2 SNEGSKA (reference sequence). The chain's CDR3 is CSASWTSGGADTQYF. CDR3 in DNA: TGCAGTGCTAGTTGGACTAGCGGGGGGGCAGATACGCAGTATTTT.

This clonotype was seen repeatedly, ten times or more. CDR3 DNA: TGCAGTGCTCCCGGAAGGAGAGCGGGGTACGTTGAGCAGTTCTTC. Amino acid sequence: CSAPGRRAGYVEQFF. The chain combines TRBV20-1 with TRBJ2-1; TRBD2 matches at 7 bases. V was clipped by 5 bases and J by 9 bases; unmatched bases: 16. Germline lookup yields CDR1 DFQATT and CDR2 SNEGSKA (reference sequence). The CDR3 has 15 amino acids.

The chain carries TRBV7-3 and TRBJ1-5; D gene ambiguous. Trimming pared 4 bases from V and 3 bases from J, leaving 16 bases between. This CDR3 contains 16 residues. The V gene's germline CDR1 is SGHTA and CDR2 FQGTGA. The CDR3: CASSSTAGTPNQPQHF. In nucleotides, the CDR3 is TGTGCCAGCAGCTCTACGGCGGGCACTCCCAATCAGCCCCAGCATTTT.

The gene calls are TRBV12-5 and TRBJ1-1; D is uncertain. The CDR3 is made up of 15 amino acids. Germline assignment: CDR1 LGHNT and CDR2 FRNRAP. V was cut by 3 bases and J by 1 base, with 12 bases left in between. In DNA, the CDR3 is TGTGCTAGTGGTTTTGGTGCGGGTGGGAACACTGAAGCTTTCTTT. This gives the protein CASGFGAGGNTEAFF.

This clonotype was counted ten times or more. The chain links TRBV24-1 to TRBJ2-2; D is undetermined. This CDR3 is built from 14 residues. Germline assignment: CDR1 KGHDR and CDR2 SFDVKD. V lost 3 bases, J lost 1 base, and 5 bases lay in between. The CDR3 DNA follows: TGTGCCACCAGTGATCCTGAGAACACCGGGGAGCTGTTTTTT. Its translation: CATSDPENTGELFF.

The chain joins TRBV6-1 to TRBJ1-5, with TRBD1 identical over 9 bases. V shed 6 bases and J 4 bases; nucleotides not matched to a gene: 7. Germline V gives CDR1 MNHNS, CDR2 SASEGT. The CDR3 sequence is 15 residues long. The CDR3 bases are TGTGCCAGCAGCCCAACAGGGGGCCCGAATCAGCCCCAGCATTTT. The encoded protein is CASSPTGGPNQPQHF.

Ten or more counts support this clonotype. The CDR3 nucleotides are TGTGCCAGCAGCTTAATTGGGACAGGGAACACCGGGGAGCTGTTTTTT. The encoded protein is CASSLIGTGNTGELFF. The chain is built from TRBV7-9 and TRBJ2-2, with TRBD1 matching 8 bases. Germline V gives CDR1 SEHNR, CDR2 FQNEAQ (reference sequence). Unmatched junction bases numbered 3, after V lost 2 bases and J lost 1 base. The CDR3 sequence is 16 residues long.

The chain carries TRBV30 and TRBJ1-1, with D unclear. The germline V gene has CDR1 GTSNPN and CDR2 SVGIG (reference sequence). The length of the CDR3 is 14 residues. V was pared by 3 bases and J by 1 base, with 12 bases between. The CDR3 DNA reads TGTGCCTGGAGCCGCGCGGGGAGGAACACTGAAGCTTTCTTT. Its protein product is CAWSRAGRNTEAFF.

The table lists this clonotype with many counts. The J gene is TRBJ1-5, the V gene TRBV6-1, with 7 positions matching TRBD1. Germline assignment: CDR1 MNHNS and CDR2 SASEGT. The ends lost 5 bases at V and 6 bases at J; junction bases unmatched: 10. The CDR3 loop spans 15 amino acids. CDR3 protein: CASSSGQAGGQPQHF. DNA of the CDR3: TGTGCCAGCAGTTCCGGACAGGCCGGCGGTCAGCCCCAGCATTTT.

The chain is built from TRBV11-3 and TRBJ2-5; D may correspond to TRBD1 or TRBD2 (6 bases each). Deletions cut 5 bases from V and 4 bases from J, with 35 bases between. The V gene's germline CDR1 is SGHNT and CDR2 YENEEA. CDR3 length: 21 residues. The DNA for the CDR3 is TGTGCCAGCAGCGGAGGGGGATGGGTTCGGGAAGGCCCCGTTGTGGGAGAGACCCAGTACTTC. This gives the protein CASSGGGWVREGPVVGETQYF. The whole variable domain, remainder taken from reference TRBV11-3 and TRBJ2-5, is EAGVVQSPRYKIIEKKQPVAFWCNPISGHNTLYWYLQNLGQGPELLIRYENEEAVDDSQLPKDRFSAERLKGVDSTLKIQPAELGDSAVYLCASSGGGWVREGPVVGETQYFGPGTRLLVL.

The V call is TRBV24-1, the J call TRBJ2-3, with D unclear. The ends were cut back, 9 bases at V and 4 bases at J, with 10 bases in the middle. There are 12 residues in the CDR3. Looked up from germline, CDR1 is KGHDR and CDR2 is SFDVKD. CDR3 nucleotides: TGTGCCACCTCCGACACCTCAGATACGCAGTATTTT. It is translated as CATSDTSDTQYF.

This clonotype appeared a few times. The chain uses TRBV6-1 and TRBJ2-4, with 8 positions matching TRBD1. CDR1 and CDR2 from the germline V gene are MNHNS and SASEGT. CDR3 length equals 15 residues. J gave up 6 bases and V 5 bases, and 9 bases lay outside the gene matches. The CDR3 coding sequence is TGTGCCAGCAGTTATACCCGGGACAGGTTAAACATTCAGTACTTC. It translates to CASSYTRDRLNIQYF.

CDR3 sequence (DNA): TGTGCCAGCAGCTTGTCTCTAGGGCCCGATTCTAACTATGGCTACACCTTC. Translating gives CASSLSLGPDSNYGYTF. The chain carries TRBV5-6 and TRBJ1-2; D is ambiguous. Germline CDR1 reads SGHDT; CDR2 reads YYEEEE. Trimming took off 1 base at V and 0 bases at J, with 16 bases between the two ends. The CDR3 is made up of 17 amino acids.

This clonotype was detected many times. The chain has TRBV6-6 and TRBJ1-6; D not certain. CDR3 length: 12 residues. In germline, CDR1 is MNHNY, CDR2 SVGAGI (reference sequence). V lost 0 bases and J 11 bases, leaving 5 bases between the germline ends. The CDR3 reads CASSYSSPPLHF. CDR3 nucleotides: TGTGCCAGCAGTTACTCGAGCCCACCCCTCCACTTT.

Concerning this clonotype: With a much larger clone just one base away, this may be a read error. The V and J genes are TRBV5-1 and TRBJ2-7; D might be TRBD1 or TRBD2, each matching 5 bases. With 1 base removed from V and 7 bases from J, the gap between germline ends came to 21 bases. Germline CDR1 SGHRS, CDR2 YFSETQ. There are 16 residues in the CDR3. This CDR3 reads CASSLRAGRVPNEQYF. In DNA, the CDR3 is TGCGCCAGCAGCTTGAGGGCAGGGCGGGTCCCTAATGAGCAGTACTTC.

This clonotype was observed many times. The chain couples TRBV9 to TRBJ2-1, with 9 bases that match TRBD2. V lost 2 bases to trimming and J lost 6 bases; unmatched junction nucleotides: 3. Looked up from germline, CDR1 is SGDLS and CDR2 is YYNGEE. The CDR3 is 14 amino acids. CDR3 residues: CASSVGLASNEQFF. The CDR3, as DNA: TGTGCCAGCAGCGTGGGACTAGCTTCCAATGAGCAGTTCTTC.

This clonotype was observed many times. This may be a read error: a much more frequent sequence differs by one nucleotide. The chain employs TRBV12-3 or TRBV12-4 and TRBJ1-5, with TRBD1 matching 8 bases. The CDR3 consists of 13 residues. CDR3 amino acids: CANSSQGGQPQHF. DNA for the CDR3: TGTGCCAACAGTTCACAGGGGGGTCAGCCCCAGCATTTT.

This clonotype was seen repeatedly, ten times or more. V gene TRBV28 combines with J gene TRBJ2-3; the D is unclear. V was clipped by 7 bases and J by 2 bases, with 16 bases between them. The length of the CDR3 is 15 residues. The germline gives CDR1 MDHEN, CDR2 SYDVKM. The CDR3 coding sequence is TGTGCCAGCACCCCCGGAACCCTCCTCACAGATACGCAGTATTTT. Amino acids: CASTPGTLLTDTQYF.

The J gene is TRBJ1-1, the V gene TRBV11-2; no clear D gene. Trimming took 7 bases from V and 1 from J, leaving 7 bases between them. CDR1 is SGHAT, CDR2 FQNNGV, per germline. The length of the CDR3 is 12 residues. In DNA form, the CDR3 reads TGTGCCAGCAACGTGAAGAACACTGAAGCTTTCTTT. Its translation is CASNVKNTEAFF.

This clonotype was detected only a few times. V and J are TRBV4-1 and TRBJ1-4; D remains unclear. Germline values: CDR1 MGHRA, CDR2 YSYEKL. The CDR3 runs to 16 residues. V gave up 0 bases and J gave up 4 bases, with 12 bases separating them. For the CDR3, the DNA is TGCGCCAGCAGCCAAGATGCAAGGGCCCTTAATGAAAAACTGTTTTTT. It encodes CASSQDARALNEKLFF.

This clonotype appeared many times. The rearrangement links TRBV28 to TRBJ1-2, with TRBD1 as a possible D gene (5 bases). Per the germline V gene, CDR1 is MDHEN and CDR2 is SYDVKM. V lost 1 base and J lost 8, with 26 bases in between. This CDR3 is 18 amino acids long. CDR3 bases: TGTGCCAGCAGTTTATCACCGACAGCGGTCTTCACCATGGGAGGCTACACCTTC. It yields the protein CASSLSPTAVFTMGGYTF.

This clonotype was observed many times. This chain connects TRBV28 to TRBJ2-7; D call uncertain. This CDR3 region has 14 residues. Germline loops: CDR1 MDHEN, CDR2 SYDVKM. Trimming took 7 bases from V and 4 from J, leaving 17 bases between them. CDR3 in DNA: TGTGCCAGCAACGCCGGGCAAAGCTTATACGAGCAGTACTTC. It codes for CASNAGQSLYEQYF. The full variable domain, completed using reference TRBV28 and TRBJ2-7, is DVKVTQSSRYLVKRTGEKVFLECVQDMDHENMFWYRQDPGLGLRLIYFSYDVKMKEKGDIPEGYSVSREKKERFSLILESASTNQTSMYLCASNAGQSLYEQYFGPGTRLTVT.

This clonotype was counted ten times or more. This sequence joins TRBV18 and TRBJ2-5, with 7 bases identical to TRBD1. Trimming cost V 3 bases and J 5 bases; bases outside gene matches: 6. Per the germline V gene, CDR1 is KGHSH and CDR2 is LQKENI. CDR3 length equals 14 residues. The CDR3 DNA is TGTGCCAGCTCACCTTACGACAGGGAGGAGACCCAGTACTTC. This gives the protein CASSPYDREETQYF.

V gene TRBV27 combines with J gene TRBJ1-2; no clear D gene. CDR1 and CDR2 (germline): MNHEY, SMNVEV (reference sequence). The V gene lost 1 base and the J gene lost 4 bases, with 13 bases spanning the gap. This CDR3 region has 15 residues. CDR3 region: CASSLWAGVTYGYTF. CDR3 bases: TGTGCCAGCAGTTTATGGGCAGGAGTTACCTATGGCTACACCTTC.

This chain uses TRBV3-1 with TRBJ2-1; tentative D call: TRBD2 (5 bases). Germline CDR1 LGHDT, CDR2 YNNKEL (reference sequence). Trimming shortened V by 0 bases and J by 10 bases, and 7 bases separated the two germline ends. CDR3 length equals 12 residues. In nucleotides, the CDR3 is TGTGCCAGCAGCCAAGACCAGCGGGAGCAGTTCTTC. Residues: CASSQDQREQFF.